This TCR beta chain was recorded in a study of Graves' ophthalmopathy and Graves' hyperthyroidism. Study details: Specimen type is peripheral blood, obtained at initial diagnosis before any treatment.

RNA served as the template for amplifying TCR beta CDR3 regions. Investigators did first-round RT-PCR with HTBI primers, then second-round multiplex PCR. TCRdb redid the calling of the multiplex PCR reads with MiXCR, one entry per CDR3 protein. The table lists roughly 400,000 distinct CDR3 sequences, 17% of them singletons. Study-wide findings and caveats: Progression of ophthalmopathy was predicted by the model with roughly 70% sensitivity and under 85% specificity. Ophthalmopathy versus stable hyperthyroidism: 13-signature model gave around 90% sensitivity, 75% to 83% specificity.

Orbital computed tomography, thyroid ultrasound, TRAb, serum thyroxine and clinical symptoms formed the basis of diagnosis. Trimming pared 8 bases from V and 5 bases from J, leaving 9 bases between. Per germline, CDR1 GTSNPN and CDR2 SVGIG (reference sequence). There are 10 residues in the CDR3. This clonotype occurred many times. Its antigen is not known. The source material was peripheral blood. The chain carries TRBV30 and TRBJ2-5; unclear D gene. This receptor was obtained from an adult woman with stable Graves' hyperthyroidism. The CDR3 spells CAAQRETQYF. The CDR3 region has the DNA TGTGCCGCACAACGGGAGACCCAGTACTTC. Complete variable domain (other parts from reference TRBV30 and TRBJ2-5): SQTIHQWPATLVQPVGSPLSLECTVEGTSNPNLYWYRQAAGRGLQLLFYSVGIGQISSEVPQNLSASRPQDRQFILSSKKLLLSDSGFYLCAAQRETQYFGPGTRLLVL.